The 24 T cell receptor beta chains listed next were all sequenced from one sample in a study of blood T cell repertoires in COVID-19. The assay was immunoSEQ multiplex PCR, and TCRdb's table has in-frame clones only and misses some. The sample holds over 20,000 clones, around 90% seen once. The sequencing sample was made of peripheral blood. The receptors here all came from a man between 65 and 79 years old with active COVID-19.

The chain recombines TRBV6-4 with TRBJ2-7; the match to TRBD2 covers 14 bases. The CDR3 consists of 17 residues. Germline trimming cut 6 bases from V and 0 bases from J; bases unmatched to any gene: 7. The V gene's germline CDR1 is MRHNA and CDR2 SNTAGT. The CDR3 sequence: CASSRTSGRQSSYEQYF. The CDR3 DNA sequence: TGTGCCAGCAGCCGGACTAGCGGGAGGCAAAGCTCCTACGAGCAGTACTTC.

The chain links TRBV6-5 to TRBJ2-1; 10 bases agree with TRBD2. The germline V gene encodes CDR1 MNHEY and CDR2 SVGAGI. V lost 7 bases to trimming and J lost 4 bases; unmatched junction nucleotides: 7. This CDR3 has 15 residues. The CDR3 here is CASTGGAGGYNEQFF. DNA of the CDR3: TGTGCCAGCACCGGGGGAGCGGGGGGGTACAATGAGCAGTTCTTC.

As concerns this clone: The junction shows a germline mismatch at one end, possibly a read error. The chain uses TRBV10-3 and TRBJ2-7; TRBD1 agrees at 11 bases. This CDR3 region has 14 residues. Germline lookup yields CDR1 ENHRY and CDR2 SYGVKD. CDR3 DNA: TGTGCCATCAGTGGGACAGGGGGCGTGAACGAGCAGTGCTTC. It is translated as CAISGTGGVNEQCF.

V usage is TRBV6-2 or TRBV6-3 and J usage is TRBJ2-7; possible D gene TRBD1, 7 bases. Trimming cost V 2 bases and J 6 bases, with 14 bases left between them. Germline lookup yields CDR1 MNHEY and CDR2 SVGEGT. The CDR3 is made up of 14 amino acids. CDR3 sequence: CASSYRSQGGEQYF. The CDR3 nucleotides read TGTGCCAGCAGTTACCGCAGCCAGGGGGGCGAGCAGTACTTC.

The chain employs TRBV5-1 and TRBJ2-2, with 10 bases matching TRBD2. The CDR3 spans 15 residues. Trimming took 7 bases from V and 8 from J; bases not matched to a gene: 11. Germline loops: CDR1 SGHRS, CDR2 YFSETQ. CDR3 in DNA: TGCGCCAGCTCCCGGCTAGCGGGAGTGTCTGGGGAGCTGTTTTTT. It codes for CASSRLAGVSGELFF. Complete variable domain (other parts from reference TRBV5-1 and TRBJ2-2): KAGVTQTPRYLIKTRGQQVTLSCSPISGHRSVSWYQQTPGQGLQFLFEYFSETQRNKGNFPGRFSGRQFSNSRSEMNVSTLELGDSALYLCASSRLAGVSGELFFGEGSRLTVL.

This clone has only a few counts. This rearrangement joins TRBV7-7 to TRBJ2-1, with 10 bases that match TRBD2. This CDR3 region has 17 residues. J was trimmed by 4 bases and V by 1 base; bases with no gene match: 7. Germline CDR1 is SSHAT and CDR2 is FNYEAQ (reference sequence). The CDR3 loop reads CASSLDSSGGKYNEQFF. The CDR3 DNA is TGTGCCAGCAGCTTAGATTCTAGCGGGGGAAAATACAATGAGCAGTTCTTC. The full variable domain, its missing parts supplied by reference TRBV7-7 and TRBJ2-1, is GAGVSQSPRYKVTKRGQDVTLRCDPISSHATLYWYQQALGQGPEFLTYFNYEAQPDKSGLPSDRFSAERPEGSISTLTIQRTEQRDSAMYRCASSLDSSGGKYNEQFFGPGTRLTVL.

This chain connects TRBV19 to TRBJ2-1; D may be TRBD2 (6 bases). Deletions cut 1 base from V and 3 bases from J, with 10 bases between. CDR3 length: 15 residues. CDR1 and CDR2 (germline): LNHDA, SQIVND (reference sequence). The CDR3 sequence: CASSIAAGNYNEQFF. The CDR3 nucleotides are TGTGCCAGTAGTATAGCGGCGGGGAACTACAATGAGCAGTTCTTC.

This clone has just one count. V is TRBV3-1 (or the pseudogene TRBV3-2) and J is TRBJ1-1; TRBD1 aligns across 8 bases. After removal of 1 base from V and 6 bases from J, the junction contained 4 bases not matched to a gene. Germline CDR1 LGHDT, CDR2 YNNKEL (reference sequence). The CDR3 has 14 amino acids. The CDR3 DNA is TGTGCCAGCAGCCAAGGACAGGGGCCGCCTGAAGCTTTCTTT. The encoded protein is CASSQGQGPPEAFF.

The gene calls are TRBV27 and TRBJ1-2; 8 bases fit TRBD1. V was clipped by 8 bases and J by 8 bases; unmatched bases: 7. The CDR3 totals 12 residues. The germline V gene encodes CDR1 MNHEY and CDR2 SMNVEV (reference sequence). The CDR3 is CASRQGWEGYTF. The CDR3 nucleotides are TGTGCCAGCCGACAGGGGTGGGAGGGCTACACCTTC.

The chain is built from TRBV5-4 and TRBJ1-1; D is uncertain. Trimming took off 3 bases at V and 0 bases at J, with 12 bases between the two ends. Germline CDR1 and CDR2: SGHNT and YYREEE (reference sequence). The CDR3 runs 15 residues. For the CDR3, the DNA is TGTGCCAGCAGCTCCGCGGAGTCGATGAACACTGAAGCTTTCTTT. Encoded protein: CASSSAESMNTEAFF.

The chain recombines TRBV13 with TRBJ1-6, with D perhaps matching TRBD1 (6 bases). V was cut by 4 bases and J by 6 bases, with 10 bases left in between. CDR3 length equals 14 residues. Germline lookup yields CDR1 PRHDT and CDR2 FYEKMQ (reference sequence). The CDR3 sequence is CASSSTGFNSPLHF. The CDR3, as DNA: TGTGCCAGCAGCTCGACAGGATTTAATTCACCCCTCCACTTT.

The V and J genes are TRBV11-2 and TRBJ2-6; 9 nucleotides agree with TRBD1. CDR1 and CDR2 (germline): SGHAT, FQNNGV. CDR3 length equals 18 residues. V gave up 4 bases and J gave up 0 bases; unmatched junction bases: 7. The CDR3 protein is CASSSFRDRDSGANVLTF. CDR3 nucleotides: TGTGCCAGCAGCTCGTTCAGGGACAGGGACTCTGGGGCCAACGTCCTGACTTTC.

CDR3 bases: TGTGCCAGCACCCGGTCCATTAATGAAAAACTGTTTTTT. Residues: CASTRSINEKLFF. The chain combines TRBV11-1 with TRBJ1-4; D is undetermined. Trimming took 7 bases from V and 4 from J, leaving 10 bases between them. Looked up from germline, CDR1 is SGHAT and CDR2 is FQDESV (reference sequence). The length of the CDR3 is 13 residues.

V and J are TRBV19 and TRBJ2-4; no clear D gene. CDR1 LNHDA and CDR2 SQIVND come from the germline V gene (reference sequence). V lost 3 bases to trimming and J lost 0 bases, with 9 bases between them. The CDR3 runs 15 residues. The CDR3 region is CASSMLGAAKNIQYF. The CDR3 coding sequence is TGTGCCAGTAGTATGCTAGGCGCAGCCAAAAACATTCAGTACTTC.

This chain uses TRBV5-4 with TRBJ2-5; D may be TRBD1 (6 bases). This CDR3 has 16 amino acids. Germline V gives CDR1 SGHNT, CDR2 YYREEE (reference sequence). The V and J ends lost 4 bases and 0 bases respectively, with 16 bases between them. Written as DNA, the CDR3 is TGTGCCAGCAGCACCCCAGGGGTAGGGTACCAAGAGACCCAGTACTTC. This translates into CASSTPGVGYQETQYF.

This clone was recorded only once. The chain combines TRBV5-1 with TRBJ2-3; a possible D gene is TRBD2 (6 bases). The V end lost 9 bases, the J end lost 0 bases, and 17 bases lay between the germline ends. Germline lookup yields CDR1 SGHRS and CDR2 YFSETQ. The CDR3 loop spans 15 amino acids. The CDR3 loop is CATCSGTFSTDTQYF. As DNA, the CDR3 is TGCGCCACCTGTTCCGGGACTTTCAGCACAGATACGCAGTATTTT.

As DNA, the CDR3 is TGCAGTGCTAGTAAGGACAGGGATATTTCACCCCTCCACTTT. Protein product: CSASKDRDISPLHF. V and J are TRBV20-1 and TRBJ1-6; 8 bases fit TRBD1. Germline CDR1 is DFQATT and CDR2 is SNEGSKA (reference sequence). After removal of 3 bases from V and 9 bases from J, the junction contained 7 bases not matched to a gene. The CDR3 consists of 14 residues.

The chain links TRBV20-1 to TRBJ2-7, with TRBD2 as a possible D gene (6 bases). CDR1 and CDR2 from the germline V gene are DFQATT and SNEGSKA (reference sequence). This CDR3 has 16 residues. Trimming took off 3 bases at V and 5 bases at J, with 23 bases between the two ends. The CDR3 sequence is CSASGASPGLSHEQYF. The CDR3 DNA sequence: TGCAGTGCTAGTGGCGCCAGTCCGGGACTCAGTCACGAGCAGTACTTC.

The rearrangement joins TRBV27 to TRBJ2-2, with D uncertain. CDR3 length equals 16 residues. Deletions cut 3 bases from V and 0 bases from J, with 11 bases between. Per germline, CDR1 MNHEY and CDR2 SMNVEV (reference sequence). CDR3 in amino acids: CASSLSLASNTGELFF. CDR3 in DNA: TGTGCCAGCAGTTTGTCTTTAGCCTCGAACACCGGGGAGCTGTTTTTT.

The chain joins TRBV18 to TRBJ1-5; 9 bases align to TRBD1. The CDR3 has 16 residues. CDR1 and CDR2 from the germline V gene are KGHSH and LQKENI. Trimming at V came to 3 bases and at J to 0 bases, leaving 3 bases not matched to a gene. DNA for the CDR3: TGTGCCAGCTCACCCGGGACAGGGATTAGCAATCAGCCCCAGCATTTT. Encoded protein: CASSPGTGISNQPQHF.

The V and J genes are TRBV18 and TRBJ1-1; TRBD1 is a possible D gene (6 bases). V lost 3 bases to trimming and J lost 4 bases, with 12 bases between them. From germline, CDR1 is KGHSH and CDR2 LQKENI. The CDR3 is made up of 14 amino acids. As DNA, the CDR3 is TGTGCCAGCTCACCGCTGGACAGTGGCACTGAAGCTTTCTTT. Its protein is CASSPLDSGTEAFF. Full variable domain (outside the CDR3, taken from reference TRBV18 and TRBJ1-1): NAGVMQNPRHLVRRRGQEARLRCSPMKGHSHVYWYRQLPEEGLKFMVYLQKENIIDESGMPKERFSAEFPKEGPSILRIQQVVRGDSAAYFCASSPLDSGTEAFFGQGTRLTVV.

The CDR3 is CASSSGLATIHEQYF. The CDR3 DNA sequence: TGTGCCAGCAGTTCTGGACTAGCCACCATTCACGAGCAGTACTTC. The chain uses TRBV27 and TRBJ2-7, with 8 bases matching TRBD2. This CDR3 contains 15 residues. V was clipped by 4 bases and J by 5 bases; unmatched bases: 10. Germline V gene lookup returns CDR1 MNHEY and CDR2 SMNVEV (reference sequence).

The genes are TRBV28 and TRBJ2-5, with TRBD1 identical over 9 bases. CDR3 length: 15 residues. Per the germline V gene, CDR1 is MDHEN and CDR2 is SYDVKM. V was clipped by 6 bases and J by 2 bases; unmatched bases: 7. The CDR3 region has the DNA TGTGCCAGCAGCCTCGGGACAGGGATACAAGAGACCCAGTACTTC. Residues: CASSLGTGIQETQYF.

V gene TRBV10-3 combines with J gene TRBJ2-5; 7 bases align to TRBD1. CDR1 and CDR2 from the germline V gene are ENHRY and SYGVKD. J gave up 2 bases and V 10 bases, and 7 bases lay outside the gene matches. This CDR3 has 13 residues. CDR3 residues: CATLDRAQETQYF. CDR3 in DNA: TGTGCCACCCTTGACAGGGCTCAAGAGACCCAGTACTTC.